This TCR beta chain appears in the sequencing data of a study of OX40 agonist ivuxolimab in advanced cancers. On the study more broadly: Recorded diagnoses for dose-escalation patients were hepatocellular carcinoma, melanoma, renal cell or head and neck cancer. Three patients, one with hepatocellular carcinoma and two with cutaneous melanoma, responded partially.

Sampling of blood occurred at baseline, cycle 4 day 1, and cycle 7 day 1. Comment on this clone: What it recognizes is unknown.

The CDR3 totals 18 residues. Trimming removed 1 base from V and 12 bases from J, with 28 bases in between. Looked up from germline, CDR1 is LNHNV and CDR2 is YYDKDF (reference sequence). The study, taken as a whole, reports: The study found among the lowest clonal expansion in partial responders at 0.1-3.0 mg/kg.

Data came from immunoSEQ multiplex PCR; TCRdb stores just in-frame clones and leaves some out. The top ten hold 2.6% of the sample, which has about 41,000 clones, approximately 82% seen once. V gene TRBV15 combines with J gene TRBJ2-1, with D possibly called TRBD1 or TRBD2 (5 bases each). The sequenced sample was CD4+ or CD8+ T cells sorted from blood, obtained in a trial of the OX40 agonist ivuxolimab. The clonotype comes from an adult with an advanced solid tumor such as melanoma, head and neck, liver or kidney cancer. This CDR3 is CATSRVPPRDPKREGQFF. DNA of the CDR3: TGTGCCACCAGCAGAGTCCCCCCCCGGGACCCTAAGCGAGAGGGGCAGTTCTTC.